These T cell receptor beta chains were read from a single sample in a study of T cells after yellow fever vaccination. TCRdb reprocessed the 5' RACE reads with MiXCR, giving one entry per CDR3 protein. The table lists 100,000 to 150,000 distinct CDR3 sequences, 6% to 8% of them singletons, with around 2.3% in the top ten. The input for sequencing was CD4+ T cells sorted from PBMCs, taken approximately 11 days after the first yellow fever vaccination. The receptor set was obtained from a man between 18 and 35 years old who received the YFV17D yellow fever vaccine. Each CDR3 is given with its conserved first and last residue. The D gene is left open where the match is weak. Not every row has a clone size; where given, it reads once, few, many or a size class.

cdr3_aa,cdr3_nt,v_call,j_call,d_call,clone_size
CASSLAGQGDTGELFF,TGTGCCAGCAGCTTAGCGGGACAGGGTGACACCGGGGAGCTGTTTTTT,TRBV7-3,TRBJ2-2,TRBD1,many
CASRRLAGGNTGELFF,TGTGCCAGCAGGAGACTAGCGGGGGGGAACACCGGGGAGCTGTTTTTT,TRBV2,TRBJ2-2,TRBD2,many
CSGSVTRTDTQYF,TGCAGCGGGAGCGTTACCCGCACAGATACGCAGTATTTT,TRBV29-1,TRBJ2-3,.,many
CASSPFWVVENTEAFF,TGTGCCAGCAGTCCGTTTTGGGTCGTAGAGAACACTGAAGCTTTCTTT,TRBV12-3/TRBV12-4,TRBJ1-1,.,many
CASSSQMNTEAFF,TGTGCCAGCAGCTCACAGATGAACACTGAAGCTTTCTTT,TRBV7-3,TRBJ1-1,.,.
CASSPTTAAEAFF,TGTGCCAGCTCACCAACGACAGCGGCTGAAGCTTTCTTT,TRBV18,TRBJ1-1,.,few
CASERGAQETQYF,TGTGCCAGCGAGAGGGGGGCCCAGGAGACCCAGTACTTC,TRBV2,TRBJ2-5,.,many
CASCPTRTRYHEQFF,TGTGCCAGCTGTCCCACTCGGACACGGTACCATGAGCAGTTCTTC,TRBV3-1,TRBJ2-1,.,.
CASSFWETQYF,TGTGCCAGCAGCTTCTGGGAGACCCAGTACTTC,TRBV7-2,TRBJ2-5,.,many
CASSRNPTYETQYF,TGTGCCAGCAGCCGAAACCCTACCTACGAGACCCAGTACTTC,TRBV7-2,TRBJ2-5,.,many
CASSERTGYGEQFF,TGTGCCAGCAGTGAAAGGACAGGGTACGGTGAGCAGTTCTTC,TRBV2,TRBJ2-1,TRBD1,many
CAWRRSGTGSTEAFF,TGTGCCTGGAGGCGCTCCGGGACTGGGAGCACTGAAGCTTTCTTT,TRBV30,TRBJ1-1,.,many